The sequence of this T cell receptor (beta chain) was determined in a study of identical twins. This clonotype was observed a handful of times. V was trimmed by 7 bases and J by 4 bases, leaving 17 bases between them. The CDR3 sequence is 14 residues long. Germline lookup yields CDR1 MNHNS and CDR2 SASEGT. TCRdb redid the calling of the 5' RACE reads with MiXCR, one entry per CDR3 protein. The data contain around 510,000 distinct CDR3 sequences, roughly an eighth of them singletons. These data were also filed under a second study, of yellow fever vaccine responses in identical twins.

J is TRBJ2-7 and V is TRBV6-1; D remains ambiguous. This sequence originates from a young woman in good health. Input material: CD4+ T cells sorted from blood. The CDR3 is CASTSSVILYEQYF. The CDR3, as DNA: TGTGCCAGCACCTCCTCAGTTATTCTTTACGAGCAGTACTTC.